This T cell receptor (beta chain) stems from a study of breast tumors, draining lymph nodes, adjacent tissues. TCRdb reprocessed the multiplex PCR reads with MiXCR, giving one entry per CDR3 protein. Of 85,000 to 120,000 distinct CDR3 sequences in the sample, around 30% were seen once. Findings of the study overall: Tumors had less TCR diversity than lymph nodes, more than nontumor tissue. Data fit most tumor T cells coming from lymph node, expanding in tumor. Tumor T cell lymph node origin was a supported hypothesis, not proven.

Breast cancer patients provided tissue from their axillary draining lymph nodes. The CDR3 contains 16 residues. Germline-derived CDR1 and CDR2 are SEHNR and FQNEAQ (reference sequence). The junction had 11 bases not matched to a gene; V was cut back by 5 bases and J by 5 bases. This clonotype was counted at least ten times. What it recognizes is unknown. This clonotype was obtained from a female donor with breast cancer. Some clones in this sample may be carry-over from other donors' samples. Material: axillary lymph node tissue. The chain joins TRBV7-9 to TRBJ2-3, with 9 bases lining up with TRBD1. This chain's CDR3 is CASSPWTGVDGDTQYF. CDR3 in DNA: TGTGCCAGCAGCCCATGGACAGGGGTTGATGGAGATACGCAGTATTTT.